The 5 T cell receptor beta chains below come from one sample, sequenced in a study of cytomegalovirus exposure and HLA in healthy donors. The PCR contained 60 Vbeta and 13 Jbeta primers. Measured with immunoSEQ multiplex PCR; TCRdb has only the in-frame clones, and not every one. This sample yields 90,000 to 95,000 clones, of which approximately 84% are seen a single time; about 1.2% belongs to the top ten. The sequenced sample consisted of PBMCs. The receptors derive from a girl aged 2-9 years in good health and CMV-seropositive.

Here the CDR3 reads CASSKQETQYF. As DNA, the CDR3 is TGTGCCAGCAGCAAACAGGAGACCCAGTACTTC. The chain combines TRBV7-7 with TRBJ2-5; D unresolved. CDR1 SSHAT and CDR2 FNYEAQ come from the germline V gene (reference sequence). The CDR3 loop spans 11 amino acids. Deletions cut 5 bases from V and 5 bases from J, with 6 bases between. The complete variable domain, with remaining parts taken from reference TRBV7-7 and TRBJ2-5, reads GAGVSQSPRYKVTKRGQDVTLRCDPISSHATLYWYQQALGQGPEFLTYFNYEAQPDKSGLPSDRFSAERPEGSISTLTIQRTEQRDSAMYRCASSKQETQYFGPGTRLLVL.

The chain combines TRBV4-1 with TRBJ2-1; 7 nucleotides agree with TRBD2. Germline V gene sequence: CDR1 MGHRA, CDR2 YSYEKL. The J segment lost 2 bases and the V segment lost 0 bases, leaving 7 bases of the junction unmatched. The CDR3 extends over 17 amino acids. The DNA for the CDR3 is TGCGCCAGCAGCCAAGATTTCGAAGCGGGACCCTACAATGAGCAGTTCTTC. Amino acids: CASSQDFEAGPYNEQFF.

The J gene is TRBJ2-1, the V gene TRBV30; no clear D gene. The CDR3 totals 15 residues. Germline-derived CDR1 and CDR2 are GTSNPN and SVGIG (reference sequence). The V end lost 4 bases, the J end lost 0 bases, and 13 bases lay between the germline ends. The CDR3 sequence is CAWKKRPSSYNEQFF. CDR3 in DNA: TGTGCCTGGAAGAAGAGGCCCAGCTCCTACAATGAGCAGTTCTTC.

V and J are TRBV28 and TRBJ1-5, with 7 bases lining up with TRBD1. Germline assignment: CDR1 MDHEN and CDR2 SYDVKM. Unmatched junction bases numbered 5, after V lost 6 bases and J lost 0 bases. This CDR3 contains 15 residues. This CDR3 is CASRDTGVSNQPQHF. CDR3 nucleotides: TGTGCCAGCAGGGATACAGGGGTTAGCAATCAGCCCCAGCATTTT.

This chain links TRBV25-1 with TRBJ1-2; D might be TRBD1 (5 bases). CDR3 length equals 15 residues. The ends were cut back, 1 base at V and 1 base at J, with 10 bases in the middle. Germline loops: CDR1 MGHDK, CDR2 SYGVNS. The CDR3 region is CASSESGRVNYGYTF. In nucleotides, the CDR3 is TGTGCCAGCAGTGAATCGGGCAGGGTTAACTATGGCTACACCTTC.